Following are 3 T cell receptor beta chains from one sample sequenced in a study of CD8+CD57+ T cells in acquired aplastic anemia. Investigators profiled TCR beta VDJ and CDR3 from genomic DNA template. TCRdb re-called the reads with MiXCR, one entry per CDR3 protein. Of some 180,000 distinct CDR3 sequences in the sample, about half are singletons; the top ten hold approximately 2.9%. Material: sorted CD4+, CD8+, or CD8+CD57+ T cells (not recorded which) from PBMCs. These receptors originate from a human donor in good health.

The V and J genes are TRBV29-1 and TRBJ2-7, with no clear D. The CDR3 sequence is 12 residues long. The germline V gene has CDR1 SQVTM and CDR2 ANQGSEA. The V end lost 0 bases, the J end lost 2 bases, and 5 bases lay between the germline ends. This CDR3 is CSVEDRAYEQYF. CDR3 DNA: TGCAGCGTTGAAGATCGTGCCTACGAGCAGTACTTC.

This chain joins TRBV6-1 and TRBJ2-1, with TRBD1 matching over 8 bases. V dropped 6 bases and J dropped 5; count of bases not matched to a gene: 3. Germline assignment: CDR1 MNHNS and CDR2 SASEGT. The CDR3 is 13 residues long. The chain's CDR3 is CASRRTGNNEQFF. CDR3 DNA sequence: TGTGCCAGCAGGAGGACAGGGAACAATGAGCAGTTCTTC.

The V call is TRBV13, the J call TRBJ2-1, with 11 nucleotides matching TRBD2. Germline CDR1 reads PRHDT; CDR2 reads FYEKMQ (reference sequence). The CDR3 contains 18 residues. The V gene end was trimmed by 5 bases and the J gene end by 2 bases; junction bases not matched to a gene: 11. The CDR3 sequence: CASSLWTSGFRPYNEQFF. DNA for the CDR3: TGTGCCAGCAGCCTCTGGACTAGCGGGTTTCGGCCCTACAATGAGCAGTTCTTC.